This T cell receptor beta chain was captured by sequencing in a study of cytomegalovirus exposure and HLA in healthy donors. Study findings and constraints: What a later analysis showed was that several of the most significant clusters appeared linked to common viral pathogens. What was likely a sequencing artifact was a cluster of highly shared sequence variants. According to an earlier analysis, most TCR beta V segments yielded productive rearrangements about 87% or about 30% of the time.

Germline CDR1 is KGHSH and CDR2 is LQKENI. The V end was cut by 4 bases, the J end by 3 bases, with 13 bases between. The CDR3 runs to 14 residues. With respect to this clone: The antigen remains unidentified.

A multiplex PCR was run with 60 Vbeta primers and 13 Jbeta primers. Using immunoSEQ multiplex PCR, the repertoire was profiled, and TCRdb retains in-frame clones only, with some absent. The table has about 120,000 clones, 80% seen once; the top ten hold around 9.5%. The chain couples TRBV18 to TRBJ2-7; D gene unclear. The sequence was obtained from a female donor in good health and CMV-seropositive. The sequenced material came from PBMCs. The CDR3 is CASSLMQEDYEQYF. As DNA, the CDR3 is TGTGCCAGCTCACTTATGCAGGAAGACTACGAGCAGTACTTC.